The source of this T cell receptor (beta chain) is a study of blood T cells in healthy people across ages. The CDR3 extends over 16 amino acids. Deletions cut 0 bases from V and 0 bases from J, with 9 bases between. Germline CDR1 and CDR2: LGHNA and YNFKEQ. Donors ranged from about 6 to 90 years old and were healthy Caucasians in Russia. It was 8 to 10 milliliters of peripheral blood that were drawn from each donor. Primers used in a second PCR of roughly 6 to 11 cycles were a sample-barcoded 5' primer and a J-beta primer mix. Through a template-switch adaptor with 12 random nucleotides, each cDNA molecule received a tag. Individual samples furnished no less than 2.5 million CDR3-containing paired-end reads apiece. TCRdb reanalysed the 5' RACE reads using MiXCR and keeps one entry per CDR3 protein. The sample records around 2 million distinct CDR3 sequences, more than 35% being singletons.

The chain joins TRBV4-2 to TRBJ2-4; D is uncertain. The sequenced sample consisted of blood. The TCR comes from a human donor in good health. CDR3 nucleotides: TGTGCCAGCAGCCAAGATTTCGGCCTAGCCAAAAACATTCAGTACTTC. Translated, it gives CASSQDFGLAKNIQYF.